This T cell receptor beta chain originates from a study of CD8+CD57+ T cells in acquired aplastic anemia. About the study: Recorded DNA amounts for sorted CD4+ and CD8+ cells had an average of 3.2 ug. Researchers reported that healthy donors averaged about 10 million reads for CD4+ cells.

Genomic DNA constituted the template upon which TCR beta VDJ and CDR3 profiling was performed. TCRdb processed the reads anew with MiXCR; each CDR3 protein has one entry. The repertoire consists of some 64,000 distinct CDR3 sequences, with over 45% occurring once and the leading ten covering roughly 2.5%. The sample holds many counts of this clonotype. As yet, its antigen is unknown. The V gene lost 10 bases and the J gene lost 6 bases, with 18 bases spanning the gap. The CDR3 consists of 13 residues. Study-wide results and caveats: About 30 CD8+ CDR3 sequences occurred in both the patients and the controls.

The sample comprised sorted CD4+, CD8+, or CD8+CD57+ T cells (not recorded which) from PBMCs. The chain couples TRBV12-3 or TRBV12-4 to TRBJ1-2, with D hard to call. The TCR comes from a human donor in good health, serving as a control. The CDR3 is CATLTAAGDGYTF. CDR3 nucleotide sequence: TGTGCCACCTTGACGGCGGCTGGGGATGGCTACACCTTC.